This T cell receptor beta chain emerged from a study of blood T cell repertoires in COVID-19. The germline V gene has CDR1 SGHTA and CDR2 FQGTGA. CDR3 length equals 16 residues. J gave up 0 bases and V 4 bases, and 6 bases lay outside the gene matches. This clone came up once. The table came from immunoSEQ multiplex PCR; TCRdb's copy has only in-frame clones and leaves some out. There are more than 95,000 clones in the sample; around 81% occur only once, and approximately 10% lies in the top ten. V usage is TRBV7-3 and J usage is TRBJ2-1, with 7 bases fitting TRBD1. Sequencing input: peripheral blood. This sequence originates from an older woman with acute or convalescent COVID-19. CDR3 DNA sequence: TGTGCCAGCAGCTCCAAGACAGGGAGCTCCTACAATGAGCAGTTCTTC. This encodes CASSSKTGSSYNEQFF.